This T cell receptor (beta chain) was recorded in a study of early T cells in non-severe SARS-CoV-2 infection. This clonotype was counted many times. V gave up 4 bases and J gave up 0 bases, with 17 bases separating them. CDR3 length equals 17 residues. CDR1 and CDR2 (germline): SGDLS, YYNGEE. TCRdb reprocessed the 5' RACE reads with MiXCR, giving one entry per CDR3 protein. Of around 76,000 distinct CDR3 sequences in the sample, 14% were seen once. The material sequenced was whole blood, taken at baseline. This chain joins TRBV9 and TRBJ2-1, with a tentative D call TRBD2 (6 bases). This receptor was taken from an adult who was a healthcare worker with PCR-confirmed SARS-CoV-2 infection or an uninfected control (not recorded which). For the CDR3, the DNA is TGTGCCAGCAGCCAATCGGGGGTCTCGAGCTCCTACAATGAGCAGTTCTTC. As protein: CASSQSGVSSSYNEQFF.